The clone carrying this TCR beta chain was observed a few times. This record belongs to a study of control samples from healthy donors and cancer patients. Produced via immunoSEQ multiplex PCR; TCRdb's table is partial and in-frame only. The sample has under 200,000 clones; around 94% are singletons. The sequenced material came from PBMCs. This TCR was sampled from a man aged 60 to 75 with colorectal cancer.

The CDR3 DNA sequence: TGTGCCAGCATTCACGGGACAGCGAACACTGAAGCTTTCTTT. This codes for CASIHGTANTEAFF. This chain connects TRBV6-6 to TRBJ1-1, with 7 bases lining up with TRBD1. V trimming: 7 bases; J trimming: 1 base; junction bases outside the gene matches: 6. The CDR3 runs 14 residues. Looked up from germline, CDR1 is MNHNY and CDR2 is SVGAGI (reference sequence).